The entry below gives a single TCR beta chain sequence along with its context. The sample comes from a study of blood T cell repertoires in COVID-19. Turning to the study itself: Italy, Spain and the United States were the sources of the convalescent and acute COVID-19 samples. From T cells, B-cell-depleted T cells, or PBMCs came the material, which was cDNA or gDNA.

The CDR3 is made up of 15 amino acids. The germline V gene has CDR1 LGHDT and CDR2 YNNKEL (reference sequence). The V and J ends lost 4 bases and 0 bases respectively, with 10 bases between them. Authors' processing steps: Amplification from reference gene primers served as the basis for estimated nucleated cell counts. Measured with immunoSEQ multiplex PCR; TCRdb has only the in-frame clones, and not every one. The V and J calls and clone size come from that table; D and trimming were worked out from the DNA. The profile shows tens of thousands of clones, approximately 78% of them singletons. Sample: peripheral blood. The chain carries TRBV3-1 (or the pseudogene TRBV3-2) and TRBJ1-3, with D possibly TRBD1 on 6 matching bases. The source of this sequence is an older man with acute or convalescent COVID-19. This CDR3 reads CASSPGQLSGNTIYF. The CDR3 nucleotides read TGTGCCAGCAGCCCCGGACAGCTCTCTGGAAACACCATATATTTT.